Shown below are 10 T cell receptor beta chains from a single sample sequenced in a study of cytomegalovirus exposure and HLA in healthy donors. Primers: 60 Vbeta forward and 13 Jbeta reverse. Clones were read by immunoSEQ multiplex PCR, and TCRdb kept only the in-frame ones, dropping some. In all, the sample yields under 150,000 clones. The source material was PBMCs. These receptors were obtained from a woman in her forties in good health and CMV-seronegative.

This chain links TRBV5-1 with TRBJ2-3; the match to TRBD2 covers 8 bases. This CDR3 comprises 17 residues. Unmatched junction bases numbered 13, after V lost 4 bases and J lost 3 bases. From germline, CDR1 is SGHRS and CDR2 YFSETQ. The CDR3 sequence is CASSRLGRGGPTDTQYF. The CDR3 DNA follows: TGCGCCAGCAGCCGCTTAGGTCGGGGGGGCCCAACAGATACGCAGTATTTT.

The chain couples TRBV19 to TRBJ2-1; D may be TRBD1 (5 bases). Trimming stripped 8 bases from V and 3 bases from J, with 17 bases between. CDR1 and CDR2 (germline): LNHDA, SQIVND (reference sequence). The CDR3 has 15 amino acids. This chain's CDR3 is CASQSRALVYNEQFF. The DNA of the CDR3 is TGTGCCAGTCAGAGCAGGGCCCTTGTCTACAATGAGCAGTTCTTC.

The chain is built from TRBV28 and TRBJ2-5; D ambiguous. CDR1 MDHEN and CDR2 SYDVKM come from the germline V gene. The CDR3 runs to 11 residues. V was cut by 6 bases and J by 7 bases, with 9 bases left in between. CDR3 region: CASSHYGTQYF. DNA of the CDR3: TGTGCCAGCAGCCATTACGGGACCCAGTACTTC.

The rearrangement uses TRBV6-5 and TRBJ1-1; D remains ambiguous. V was shortened by 6 bases and J by 3 bases, with 17 bases between the two germline ends. Germline V CDR1 and CDR2: MNHEY, SVGAGI. CDR3 length: 15 amino acids. The CDR3 is CASRPEGGYHTEAFF. As DNA, the CDR3 is TGTGCCAGCAGGCCGGAGGGAGGGTATCACACTGAAGCTTTCTTT.

This chain links TRBV14 with TRBJ1-3; no clear D gene. The V end was cut by 4 bases, the J end by 0 bases, with 13 bases between. Looked up from germline, CDR1 is SGHDN and CDR2 is FVKESK. The CDR3 spans 16 residues. The CDR3 sequence: CASSLRVFSSGNTIYF. The DNA for the CDR3 is TGTGCCAGCAGCCTTCGGGTCTTCAGCTCTGGAAACACCATATATTTT.

V and J are TRBV7-3 and TRBJ2-7, with D tentatively TRBD1 (5 bases). Germline loops: CDR1 SGHTA, CDR2 FQGTGA. The CDR3 covers 14 residues. The V end lost 4 bases, the J end lost 6 bases, and 16 bases lay between the germline ends. The CDR3 DNA follows: TGTGCCAGCAGCTCGTCTGGGGCCCCTGGCGAGCAGTACTTC. Its translation: CASSSSGAPGEQYF.

The rearrangement uses TRBV11-3 and TRBJ2-5, with a weak D call TRBD2 (6 bases). Germline assignment: CDR1 SGHNT and CDR2 YENEEA. The CDR3 is 15 residues long. Trimming cost V 5 bases and J 4 bases, with 17 bases left between them. In DNA form, the CDR3 reads TGTGCCAGCAGCCGGGGGTTCGAGGTCCGAGAGACCCAGTACTTC. As protein: CASSRGFEVRETQYF.

The V and J genes are TRBV11-3 and TRBJ2-3; 8 bases are a match to TRBD1. CDR3 size: 14 residues. From germline, CDR1 is SGHNT and CDR2 YENEEA. The V and J ends lost 3 bases and 1 base, in that order; junction bases with no gene match: 0. The CDR3 is CASSLTGGTDTQYF. Here the CDR3 DNA reads TGTGCCAGCAGCTTGACAGGGGGCACAGATACGCAGTATTTT.

The genes are TRBV7-6 and TRBJ1-1; 7 nucleotides agree with TRBD1. The CDR3 extends over 13 amino acids. Germline V gene data show CDR1 as SGHVS and CDR2 as FNYEAQ. J was trimmed by 5 bases and V by 6 bases; bases with no gene match: 6. The CDR3 protein is CASSTQGGTEAFF. The CDR3 DNA reads as TGTGCCAGCAGTACCCAGGGGGGAACTGAAGCTTTCTTT.

J is TRBJ1-1 and V is TRBV6-1, with TRBD1 matching over 7 bases. With V trimmed by 8 bases and J by 5 bases, 11 bases remained unmatched. In germline, CDR1 is MNHNS, CDR2 SASEGT. The CDR3 is 14 amino acids. CDR3 bases: TGTGCCAGCGTGACGGGACAGCGGAGGACTGAAGCTTTCTTT. Its protein product is CASVTGQRRTEAFF.